Detailed here is one T cell receptor beta chain. V was clipped by 0 bases and J by 10 bases; unmatched bases: 6. The CDR3 runs 14 residues. Germline-derived CDR1 and CDR2 are DFQATT and SNEGSKA (reference sequence). The sample belongs to a study of identical twins. One entry per CDR3 protein, called by TCRdb with MiXCR from the 5' RACE reads. The sample records 1.5 million or so distinct CDR3 sequences, under 35% being singletons. This rearrangement joins TRBV20-1 to TRBJ1-6; 7 nucleotides align to TRBD1. The source of this sequence is a newborn girl in good health. The sequencing sample was made of cord blood. This CDR3 is CSARDLDRDSPLHF. In DNA, the CDR3 is TGCAGTGCTAGAGATCTCGACAGGGACTCACCCCTCCACTTT.